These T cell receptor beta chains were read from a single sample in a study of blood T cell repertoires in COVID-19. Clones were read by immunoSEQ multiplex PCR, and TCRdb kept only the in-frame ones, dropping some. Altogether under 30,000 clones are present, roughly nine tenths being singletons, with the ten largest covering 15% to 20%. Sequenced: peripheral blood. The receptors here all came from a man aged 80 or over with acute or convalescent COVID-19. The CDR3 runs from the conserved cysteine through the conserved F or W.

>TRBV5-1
CASSLDRLAADTQYF
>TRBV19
CASSPRQGVPTKTQYF
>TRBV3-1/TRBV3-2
CASSQGRSREGYF
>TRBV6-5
CAIKDRVDYGYTF
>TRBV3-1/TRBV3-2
CASSQDLDRYEQYF
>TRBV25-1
CASSLTPTGEGEKLFF
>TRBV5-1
CASSRGQGYIDEQFF
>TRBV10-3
CAISESLRGPLTDTQYF
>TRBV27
CASSLDRGLTGELFF
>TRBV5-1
CASSPTGVLIQNFYEQYF
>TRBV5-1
CASSREGTLDTQYF
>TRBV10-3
CAIREQGVGNTIYF
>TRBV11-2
CASSPGLASDTQYF
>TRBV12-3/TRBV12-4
CASSLQGSLYF
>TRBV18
CASSPLGPEAFF
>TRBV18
CASSPRQGQNTEAFF
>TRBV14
CASSQEGRGRNTGELFF
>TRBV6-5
CAARGERTIYF
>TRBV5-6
CASSLGTPPQETQYF